The T cell receptor (beta chain) under discussion was sequenced for a study of cytomegalovirus exposure and HLA in healthy donors. The wider study: Earlier, 100 million to 130 million unique TCR beta sequences were recovered from 170 million or so T cells by an analysis. Study-wide results and limits: Reported performance of the classifier showed diagnosis of cytomegalovirus status with high specificity and sensitivity.

PCR involved 60 Vbeta and 13 Jbeta primers. The repertoire was sequenced with immunoSEQ multiplex PCR; TCRdb's copy has only in-frame clones and lacks some. The data contain about 130,000 clones, about 82% of them singletons. Comments on this clone: What it binds is not known.

V dropped 7 bases and J dropped 8 bases, with 17 bases sitting between them. CDR1 MNHNS and CDR2 SASEGT come from the germline V gene. The CDR3 consists of 13 residues. This sequence was found in a boy under 18 in good health and CMV-seronegative. Sequenced material: PBMCs. The chain joins TRBV6-1 to TRBJ1-2, with D unclear. In nucleotides, the CDR3 is TGTGCCAGCAAGACCTGGAGGTTAGAGGGCTACACCTTC. It encodes CASKTWRLEGYTF.